The rows below give T cell receptor beta chains drawn from one sample of a study of T cell responses to AZD1222 COVID-19 vaccine. Clones were read by immunoSEQ multiplex PCR, and TCRdb kept only the in-frame ones, dropping some. The table lists under 70,000 clones, approximately 80% of them singletons. The sample here was peripheral blood, taken on day 0 of AZD1222 vaccination. The receptor set was obtained from an adult in good health. CDR3s include the opening cysteine and the closing phenylalanine or tryptophan. The order of the fields is J gene, D gene, clone size, V gene, CDR3 DNA, CDR3 protein. A D gene is named only where the DNA matches it firmly. A row's size may be missing; if present it is once, few, many or a size class.

j_gene: TRBJ2-1; d_gene: TRBD2; abundance: .; v_gene: TRBV19; CDR3nt: TGTGCCAGTAGAGAGCTTAGCGGGAGTATCTATGAGCAGTTCTTC; CDR3aa: CASRELSGSIYEQFF
j_gene: TRBJ1-2; d_gene: .; abundance: .; v_gene: TRBV30; CDR3nt: TGTGCCTGGAGTGTATTGGGTAACTATGGCTACACCTTC; CDR3aa: CAWSVLGNYGYTF
j_gene: TRBJ2-7; d_gene: .; abundance: .; v_gene: TRBV10-3; CDR3nt: TGTGCCATCAGTGGGACCGCTGTTGGGAACGAGCAGTACTTC; CDR3aa: CAISGTAVGNEQYF
j_gene: TRBJ1-1; d_gene: .; abundance: .; v_gene: TRBV2; CDR3nt: TGTGCCAGCAGTGATTTGACTCGGGACACTGAAGCTTTCTTT; CDR3aa: CASSDLTRDTEAFF
j_gene: TRBJ1-6; d_gene: .; abundance: .; v_gene: TRBV6-5; CDR3nt: TGTGCCACCGCTGGGGGATCGAATAATTCACCCCTCCACTTT; CDR3aa: CATAGGSNNSPLHF
j_gene: TRBJ1-3; d_gene: TRBD1; abundance: .; v_gene: TRBV7-9; CDR3nt: TGTGCCAGCAGTTTAACCGGGACAGCCTCTGGAAACACCATATATTTT; CDR3aa: CASSLTGTASGNTIYF
j_gene: TRBJ1-5; d_gene: .; abundance: .; v_gene: TRBV23-1; CDR3nt: TGCGCCAGCATCTCAGTAGCGCTCCAGCATTTT; CDR3aa: CASISVALQHF
j_gene: TRBJ2-3; d_gene: TRBD2; abundance: .; v_gene: TRBV5-1; CDR3nt: TGCGCCAGCAGCTCCTCCGGCGGGAGGGCCACGGATACGCAGTATTTT; CDR3aa: CASSSSGGRATDTQYF
j_gene: TRBJ1-5; d_gene: TRBD1; abundance: .; v_gene: TRBV6-6; CDR3nt: TGTGCCAGCAGCTTTGGGACAGACAATCAGCCCCAGCATTTT; CDR3aa: CASSFGTDNQPQHF
j_gene: TRBJ2-3; d_gene: TRBD2; abundance: .; v_gene: TRBV5-1; CDR3nt: TGCGCCAGCAGCGGGACTAGCGGTAAAAAAGCGACAGATACGCAGTATTTT; CDR3aa: CASSGTSGKKATDTQYF
j_gene: TRBJ2-5; d_gene: TRBD2; abundance: .; v_gene: TRBV5-8; CDR3nt: TGTGCCAGCAGCCCCTGGACTAGCGGTCTAGAGACCCAGTACTTC; CDR3aa: CASSPWTSGLETQYF
j_gene: TRBJ2-3; d_gene: TRBD1; abundance: .; v_gene: TRBV27; CDR3nt: TGTGCCAGCAGTTTGGGGACAGGGAATGTTAAAGATACGCAGTATTTT; CDR3aa: CASSLGTGNVKDTQYF
j_gene: TRBJ2-7; d_gene: .; abundance: .; v_gene: TRBV14; CDR3nt: TGTGCCAGCAGCCAAGCCAACAGTTACGAGCAGTACTTC; CDR3aa: CASSQANSYEQYF
j_gene: TRBJ2-7; d_gene: .; abundance: .; v_gene: TRBV24-1; CDR3nt: TGTGCCACCAGTGATTTAAACGAGCAGTACTTC; CDR3aa: CATSDLNEQYF
j_gene: TRBJ1-5; d_gene: .; abundance: .; v_gene: TRBV7-2; CDR3nt: TGTGCCAGCAGCCTACGGGGGGGTCGGGGGCTAGGGCAGCCCCAGCATTTT; CDR3aa: CASSLRGGRGLGQPQHF
j_gene: TRBJ2-7; d_gene: .; abundance: .; v_gene: TRBV19; CDR3nt: TGTGCCAGTAGTATTGAGGGATCCACCTACGAGCAGTACTTC; CDR3aa: CASSIEGSTYEQYF
j_gene: TRBJ2-3; d_gene: .; abundance: .; v_gene: TRBV6-5; CDR3nt: TGTGCCAGCAGGAGACAGATTTTTGGCACAGATACGCAGTATTTT; CDR3aa: CASRRQIFGTDTQYF
j_gene: TRBJ2-3; d_gene: .; abundance: .; v_gene: TRBV29-1; CDR3nt: TGCAGCGTTCTCCTGGGACACACAGATACGCAGTATTTT; CDR3aa: CSVLLGHTDTQYF
j_gene: TRBJ1-6; d_gene: TRBD1; abundance: .; v_gene: TRBV7-2; CDR3nt: TGTGCCAGCAGATACCGGGACAGCTTTAATTCACCCCTCCACTTT; CDR3aa: CASRYRDSFNSPLHF
j_gene: TRBJ2-2; d_gene: .; abundance: .; v_gene: TRBV4-3; CDR3nt: TGCGCCAGCAGCCAAGATCACGGGTTAACCGGGGAGCTGTTTTTT; CDR3aa: CASSQDHGLTGELFF
j_gene: TRBJ1-5; d_gene: TRBD1; abundance: few; v_gene: TRBV19; CDR3nt: TGTGCCAGTAGTCTTGGACAGGTTTACAATCAGCCCCAGCATTTT; CDR3aa: CASSLGQVYNQPQHF
j_gene: TRBJ2-5; d_gene: TRBD1; abundance: .; v_gene: TRBV7-6; CDR3nt: TGTGCCAGCAGCGCCGGCGGGACAGGGAACCAAGAGACCCAGTACTTC; CDR3aa: CASSAGGTGNQETQYF
j_gene: TRBJ2-1; d_gene: .; abundance: once; v_gene: TRBV28; CDR3nt: TGTGCCAGCTTCGATAGCTCCTACAATGAGCAGTTCTTC; CDR3aa: CASFDSSYNEQFF
j_gene: TRBJ1-2; d_gene: .; abundance: .; v_gene: TRBV6-4; CDR3nt: TGTGCCAGCAGTGCTTCCACGGGAGGGAACTATGGCTACACCTTC; CDR3aa: CASSASTGGNYGYTF
j_gene: TRBJ2-7; d_gene: TRBD2; abundance: .; v_gene: TRBV10-2; CDR3nt: TGCGCCAGTGGACTAGCGGACTCCTACGAGCAGTACTTC; CDR3aa: CASGLADSYEQYF
j_gene: TRBJ1-5; d_gene: .; abundance: .; v_gene: TRBV24-1; CDR3nt: TGTGCCACCAGTGAAACGGTCCCTAGGAGCAATCAGCCCCAGCATTTT; CDR3aa: CATSETVPRSNQPQHF
j_gene: TRBJ1-2; d_gene: .; abundance: .; v_gene: TRBV3-1/TRBV3-2; CDR3nt: TGTGCCAGCAGCCAAGTTAAGGCACATGGCTACACCTTC; CDR3aa: CASSQVKAHGYTF
j_gene: TRBJ1-2; d_gene: .; abundance: .; v_gene: TRBV4-2; CDR3nt: TGTGCCAGCAGCCAAGATTCGACAGGCTACTATGGCTACACCTTC; CDR3aa: CASSQDSTGYYGYTF
j_gene: TRBJ2-6; d_gene: .; abundance: .; v_gene: TRBV24-1; CDR3nt: TGTGCCACCAGTGACGGGGGCGCTGGGGCCAACGTCCTGACTTTC; CDR3aa: CATSDGGAGANVLTF
j_gene: TRBJ1-4; d_gene: .; abundance: .; v_gene: TRBV2; CDR3nt: TGTGCCAGCAGTGGTACGGGGGCAACTAATGAAAAACTGTTTTTT; CDR3aa: CASSGTGATNEKLFF
j_gene: TRBJ2-2; d_gene: .; abundance: .; v_gene: TRBV7-3; CDR3nt: TGTGCCAGCAGCTCCAGGGAGGCCGGGGAGCTGTTTTTT; CDR3aa: CASSSREAGELFF
j_gene: TRBJ2-2; d_gene: TRBD1; abundance: .; v_gene: TRBV7-2; CDR3nt: TGTGCCAGCAGCCCCCGCGGGACAGGGTCGTACACCGGGGAGCTGTTTTTT; CDR3aa: CASSPRGTGSYTGELFF
j_gene: TRBJ2-7; d_gene: .; abundance: few; v_gene: TRBV27; CDR3nt: TGTGCCAGCAGCTCGTCAGAAGGATACGAGCAGTACTTC; CDR3aa: CASSSSEGYEQYF
j_gene: TRBJ2-7; d_gene: TRBD2; abundance: .; v_gene: TRBV6-2/TRBV6-3; CDR3nt: TGTGCCAGCAGTTACTCTTCCCGATTAGCGGGAGATTACGAGCAGTACTTC; CDR3aa: CASSYSSRLAGDYEQYF
j_gene: TRBJ1-2; d_gene: TRBD1; abundance: few; v_gene: TRBV14; CDR3nt: TGTGCCAGCAGCCAAGTACAGGGGATCTATGGCTACACCTTC; CDR3aa: CASSQVQGIYGYTF
j_gene: TRBJ1-2; d_gene: TRBD1; abundance: .; v_gene: TRBV15; CDR3nt: TGTGCCACCAGCACCGGGACAGCATATGGCTACACCTTC; CDR3aa: CATSTGTAYGYTF
j_gene: TRBJ1-1; d_gene: .; abundance: .; v_gene: TRBV10-2; CDR3nt: TGCGCCAGCAGTGAGCCAACTGGGGGCACTGAAGCTTTCTTT; CDR3aa: CASSEPTGGTEAFF
j_gene: TRBJ2-2; d_gene: TRBD2; abundance: .; v_gene: TRBV4-3; CDR3nt: TGCGCCAGCAGCCAAGAGGGACTACGTGGGGGGAGAGGGGAGCTGTTTTTT; CDR3aa: CASSQEGLRGGRGELFF
j_gene: TRBJ1-3; d_gene: .; abundance: .; v_gene: TRBV6-5; CDR3nt: TGTGCCAGCAGTTATGCAGGGGTATTTGCGGACACCATATATTTT; CDR3aa: CASSYAGVFADTIYF
j_gene: TRBJ1-5; d_gene: .; abundance: few; v_gene: TRBV15; CDR3nt: TGTGCCACCAGCAGAGGACAATTTGCTCAGCCCCAGCATTTT; CDR3aa: CATSRGQFAQPQHF
j_gene: TRBJ2-7; d_gene: .; abundance: .; v_gene: TRBV28; CDR3nt: TGTGCCAGCACCACCCCCGGGAGAGGAGAGCAGTACTTC; CDR3aa: CASTTPGRGEQYF
j_gene: TRBJ1-2; d_gene: TRBD1; abundance: .; v_gene: TRBV19; CDR3nt: TGTGCCAGTAGTGAGGGACAGGTCCGTCCTGGCTACACCTTC; CDR3aa: CASSEGQVRPGYTF